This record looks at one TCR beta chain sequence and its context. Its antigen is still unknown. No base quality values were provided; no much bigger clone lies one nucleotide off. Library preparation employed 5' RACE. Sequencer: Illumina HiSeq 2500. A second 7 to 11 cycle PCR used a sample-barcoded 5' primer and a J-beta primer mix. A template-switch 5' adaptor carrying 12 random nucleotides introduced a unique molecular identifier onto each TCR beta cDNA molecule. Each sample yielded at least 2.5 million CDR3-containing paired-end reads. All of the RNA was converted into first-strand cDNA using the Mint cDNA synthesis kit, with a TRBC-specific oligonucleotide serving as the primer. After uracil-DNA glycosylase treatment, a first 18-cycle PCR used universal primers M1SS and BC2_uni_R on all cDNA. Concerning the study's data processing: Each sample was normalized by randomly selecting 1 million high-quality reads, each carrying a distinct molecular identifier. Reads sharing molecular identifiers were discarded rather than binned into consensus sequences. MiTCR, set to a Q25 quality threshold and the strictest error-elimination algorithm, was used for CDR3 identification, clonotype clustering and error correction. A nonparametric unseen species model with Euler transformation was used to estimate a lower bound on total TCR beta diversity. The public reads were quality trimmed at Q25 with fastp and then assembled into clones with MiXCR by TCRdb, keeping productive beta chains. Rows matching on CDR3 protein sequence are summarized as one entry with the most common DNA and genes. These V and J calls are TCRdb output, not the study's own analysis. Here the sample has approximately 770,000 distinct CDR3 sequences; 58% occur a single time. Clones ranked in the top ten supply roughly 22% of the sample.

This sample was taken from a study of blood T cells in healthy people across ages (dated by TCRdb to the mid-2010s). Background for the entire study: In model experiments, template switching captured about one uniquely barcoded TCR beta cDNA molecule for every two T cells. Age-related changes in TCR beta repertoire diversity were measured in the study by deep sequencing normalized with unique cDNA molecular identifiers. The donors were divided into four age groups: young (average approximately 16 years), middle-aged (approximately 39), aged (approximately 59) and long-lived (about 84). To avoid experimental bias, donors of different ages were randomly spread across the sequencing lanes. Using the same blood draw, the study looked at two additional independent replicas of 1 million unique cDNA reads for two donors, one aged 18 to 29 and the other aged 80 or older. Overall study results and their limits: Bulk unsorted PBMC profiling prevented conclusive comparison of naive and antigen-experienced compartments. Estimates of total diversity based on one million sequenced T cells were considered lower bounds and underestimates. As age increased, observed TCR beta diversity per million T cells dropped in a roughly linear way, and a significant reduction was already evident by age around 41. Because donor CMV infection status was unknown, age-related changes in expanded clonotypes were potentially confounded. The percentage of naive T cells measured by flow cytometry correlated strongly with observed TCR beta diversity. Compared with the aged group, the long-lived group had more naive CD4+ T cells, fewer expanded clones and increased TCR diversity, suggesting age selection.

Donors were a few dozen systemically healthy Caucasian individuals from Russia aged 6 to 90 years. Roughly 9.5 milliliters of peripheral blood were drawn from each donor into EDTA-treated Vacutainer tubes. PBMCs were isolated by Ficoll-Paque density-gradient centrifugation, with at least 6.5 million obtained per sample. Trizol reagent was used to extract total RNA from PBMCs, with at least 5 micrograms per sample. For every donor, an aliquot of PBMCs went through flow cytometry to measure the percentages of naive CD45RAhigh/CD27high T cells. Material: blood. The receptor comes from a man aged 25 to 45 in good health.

The DNA sequence is TGTGCCACCAGTGACACCACGACCCACTTGAAAGAGACCCAGTACTTC. Its translation is CATSDTTTHLKETQYF. The V and J segments used are TRBV24-1 and TRBJ2-5, with no confident D gene call. V sheds 4 bases and J sheds 3 bases, leaving 17 bases between their ends. Based on the germline V gene, the CDR1 and CDR2 sequences are KGHDR and SFDVKD. The CDR3 contains 16 residues, cysteine and phenylalanine counted. Here the CDR3 DNA is all that survives: 48 bases in frame from base 1.